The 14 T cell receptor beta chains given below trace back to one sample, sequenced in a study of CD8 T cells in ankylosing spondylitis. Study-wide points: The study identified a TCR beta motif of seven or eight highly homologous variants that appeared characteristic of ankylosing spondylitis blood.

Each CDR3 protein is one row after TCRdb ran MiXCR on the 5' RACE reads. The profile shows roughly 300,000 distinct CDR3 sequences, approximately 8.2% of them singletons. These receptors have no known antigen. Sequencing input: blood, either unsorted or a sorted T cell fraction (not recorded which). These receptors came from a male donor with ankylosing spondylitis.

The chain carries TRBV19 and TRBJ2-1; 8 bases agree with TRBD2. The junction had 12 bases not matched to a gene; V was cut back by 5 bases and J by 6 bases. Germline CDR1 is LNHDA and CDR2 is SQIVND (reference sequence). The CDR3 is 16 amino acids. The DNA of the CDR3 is TGTGCCAGTAGTCATGCGCCTAGCGGGCCCTCCAATGAGCAGTTCTTC. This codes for CASSHAPSGPSNEQFF.

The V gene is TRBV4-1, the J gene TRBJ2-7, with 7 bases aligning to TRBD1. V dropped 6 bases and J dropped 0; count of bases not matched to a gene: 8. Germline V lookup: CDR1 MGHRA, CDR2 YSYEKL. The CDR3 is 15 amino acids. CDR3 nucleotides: TGCGCCAGCAGGCCTAAACAGGGGAGCTCCTACGAGCAGTACTTC. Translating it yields CASRPKQGSSYEQYF.

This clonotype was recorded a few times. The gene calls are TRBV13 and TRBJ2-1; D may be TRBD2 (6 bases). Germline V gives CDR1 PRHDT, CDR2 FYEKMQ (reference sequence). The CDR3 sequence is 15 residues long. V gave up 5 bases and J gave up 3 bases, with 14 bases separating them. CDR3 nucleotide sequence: TGTGCCAGCAGCCGTCTAGCGCCAGGCTACAATGAGCAGTTCTTC. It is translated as CASSRLAPGYNEQFF.

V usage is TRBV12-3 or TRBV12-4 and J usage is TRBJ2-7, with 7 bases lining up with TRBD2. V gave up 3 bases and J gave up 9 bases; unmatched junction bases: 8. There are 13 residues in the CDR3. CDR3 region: CASSFGGNTVQYF. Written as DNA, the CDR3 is TGTGCCAGCAGTTTCGGGGGGAATACGGTGCAGTACTTC.

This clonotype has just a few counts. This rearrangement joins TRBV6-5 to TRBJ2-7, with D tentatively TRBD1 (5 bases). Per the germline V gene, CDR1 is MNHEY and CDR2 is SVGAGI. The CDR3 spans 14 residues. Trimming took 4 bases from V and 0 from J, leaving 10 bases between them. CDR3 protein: CASSSSDTSYEQYF. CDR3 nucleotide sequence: TGTGCCAGCAGTTCCTCGGACACCTCCTACGAGCAGTACTTC.

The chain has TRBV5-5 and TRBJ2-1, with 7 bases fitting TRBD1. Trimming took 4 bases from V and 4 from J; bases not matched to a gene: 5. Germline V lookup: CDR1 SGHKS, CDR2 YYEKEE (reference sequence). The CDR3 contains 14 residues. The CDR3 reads CASSDRVQYNEQFF. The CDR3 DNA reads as TGTGCCAGCAGCGACAGGGTACAATACAATGAGCAGTTCTTC.

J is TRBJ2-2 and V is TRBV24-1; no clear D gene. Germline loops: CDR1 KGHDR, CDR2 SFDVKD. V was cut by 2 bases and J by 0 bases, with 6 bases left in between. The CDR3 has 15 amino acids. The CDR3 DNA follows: TGTGCCACCAGTGATTCTGGTTCGAACACCGGGGAGCTGTTTTTT. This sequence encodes CATSDSGSNTGELFF.

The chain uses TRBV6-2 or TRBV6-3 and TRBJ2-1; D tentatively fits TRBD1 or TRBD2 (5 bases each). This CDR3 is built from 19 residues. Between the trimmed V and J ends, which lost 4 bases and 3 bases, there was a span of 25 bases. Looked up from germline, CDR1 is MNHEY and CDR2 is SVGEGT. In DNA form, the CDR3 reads TGTGCCAGCAGTTTATTTTTGAGGACACTTAGAGGGGTCTACAATGAGCAGTTCTTC. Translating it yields CASSLFLRTLRGVYNEQFF.

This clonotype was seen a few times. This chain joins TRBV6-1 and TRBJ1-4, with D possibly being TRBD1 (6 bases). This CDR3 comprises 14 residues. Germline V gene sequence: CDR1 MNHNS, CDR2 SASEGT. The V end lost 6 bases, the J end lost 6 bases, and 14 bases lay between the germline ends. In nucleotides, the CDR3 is TGTGCCAGCAGCCACCGGGACATCGATGAAAAACTGTTTTTT. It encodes CASSHRDIDEKLFF.

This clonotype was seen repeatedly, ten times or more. The CDR3 region is CASSLLAGGGNTQYF. The CDR3 coding sequence is TGCGCCAGCAGCTTGCTAGCGGGAGGGGGTAATACGCAGTATTTT. V usage is TRBV5-1 and J usage is TRBJ2-3, with TRBD2 matching over 12 bases. Trimming cost V 1 base and J 7 bases; bases outside gene matches: 4. Germline CDR1 SGHRS, CDR2 YFSETQ. The CDR3 loop spans 15 amino acids.

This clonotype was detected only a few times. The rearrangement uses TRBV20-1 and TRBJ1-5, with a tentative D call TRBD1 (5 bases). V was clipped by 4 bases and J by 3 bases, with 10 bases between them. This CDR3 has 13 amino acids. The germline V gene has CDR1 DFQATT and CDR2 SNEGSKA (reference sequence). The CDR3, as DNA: TGCAGTGCTAAGACAGCCTACAATCAGCCCCAGCATTTT. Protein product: CSAKTAYNQPQHF.

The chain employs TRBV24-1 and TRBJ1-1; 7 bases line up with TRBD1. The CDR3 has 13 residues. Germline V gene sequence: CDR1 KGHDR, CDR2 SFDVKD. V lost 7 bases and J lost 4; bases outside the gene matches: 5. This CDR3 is CATSNRGTTEAFF. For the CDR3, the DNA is TGTGCCACCAGCAACAGGGGAACCACTGAAGCTTTCTTT.

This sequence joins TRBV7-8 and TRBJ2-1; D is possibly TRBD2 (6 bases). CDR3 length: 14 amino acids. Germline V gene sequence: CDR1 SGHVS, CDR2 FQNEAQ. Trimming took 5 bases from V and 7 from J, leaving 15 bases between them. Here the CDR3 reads CASSLRLVGNEQFF. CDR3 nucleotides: TGTGCCAGCAGCCTAAGACTAGTGGGGAATGAGCAGTTCTTC.

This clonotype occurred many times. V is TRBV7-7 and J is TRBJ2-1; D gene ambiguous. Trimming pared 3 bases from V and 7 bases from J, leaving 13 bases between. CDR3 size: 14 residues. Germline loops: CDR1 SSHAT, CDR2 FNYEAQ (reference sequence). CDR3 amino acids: CASSLTRTANEQFF. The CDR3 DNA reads TGTGCCAGCAGCTTGACCAGAACGGCGAATGAGCAGTTCTTC.